The clone carrying this TCR beta chain was observed at least ten times. The target antigen is unknown. This sample is part of a study of regulatory T cells in long-lasting Graves disease. Study in general: For under 3 months, newly diagnosed Graves' patients had been taking antithyroid drugs. The study, taken as a whole, reports: New patients shared 800 to 1,000 public clonotypes, fewer than the approximately 3,000 shared by persistent patients.

The V end lost 1 base, the J end lost 1 base, and 17 bases lay between the germline ends. The CDR3 has 17 amino acids. Germline CDR1 and CDR2: SQVTM and ANQGSEA. Sample time point: newly diagnosed GD, antithyroid drugs for less than 3 months. The TCR library was made from RNA extracted from PBMCs. The authors built TCR beta libraries using iRepertoire HTBI primers and Arm-PCR of CDR3 regions. TCRdb analysed the multiplex PCR reads with MiXCR anew, one entry per CDR3 protein. The data contain 350,000 to 550,000 distinct CDR3 sequences, more than 13% of them seen just once; the ten biggest clones take up approximately 16%. The sample was also reused in another study, on T cells in Graves' hyperthyroidism and ophthalmopathy. That source notes: TCR CDR3 regions were first amplified by RT-PCR with HTBI primers. Appearing also in blood were most of the thyroid clonotypes expanded above 0.001.

This sequence was found in a woman in her thirties with Graves disease. The material was peripheral blood mononuclear cells (PBMCs), obtained at new diagnosis, from a patient treated with antithyroid drugs. This sequence joins TRBV29-1 and TRBJ2-1, with D perhaps TRBD1 (6 bases). This CDR3 reads CSVEGYRAGRSYNEQFF. Written as DNA, the CDR3 is TGCAGCGTTGAAGGGTACAGGGCCGGCAGGTCCTACAATGAGCAGTTCTTC.